The 12 T cell receptor beta chains below all came from one sample that was sequenced in a study of cytomegalovirus exposure and HLA in healthy donors. The PCR contained 60 Vbeta and 13 Jbeta primers. Measured with immunoSEQ multiplex PCR; TCRdb has only the in-frame clones, and not every one. The profile shows some 150,000 clones, roughly four fifths of them singletons. Material: PBMCs. The receptors come from a man aged 55 to 69 in good health and CMV-seronegative.

The chain couples TRBV5-1 to TRBJ2-7; 10 bases map to TRBD1. Germline-derived CDR1 and CDR2 are SGHRS and YFSETQ. V dropped 3 bases and J dropped 7; count of bases not matched to a gene: 10. The length of the CDR3 is 15 residues. CDR3 nucleotide sequence: TGCGCCAGCAGCTACCGGACAGGGGGAGTAGATGAGCAGTACTTC. It is translated as CASSYRTGGVDEQYF.

V usage is TRBV19 and J usage is TRBJ1-1, with D possibly matching TRBD1 (5 bases). The CDR3 runs 14 residues. Germline V gives CDR1 LNHDA, CDR2 SQIVND (reference sequence). Trimming cost V 4 bases and J 7 bases, with 16 bases left between them. The CDR3 sequence: CASSTRGERGEAFF. In DNA, the CDR3 is TGTGCCAGTAGTACGCGGGGCGAAAGGGGTGAAGCTTTCTTT.

This sequence joins TRBV6-1 and TRBJ1-1; TRBD1 is a possible D gene (6 bases). This CDR3 is 14 amino acids long. Trimming removed 0 bases at V and 7 bases at J, with 12 bases between. Germline CDR1 and CDR2: MNHNS and SASEGT. The CDR3, as DNA: TGTGCCAGCAGTGAAGCAGGGGGATGGGTTGAAGCTTTCTTT. Its protein product is CASSEAGGWVEAFF.

This chain connects TRBV5-1 to TRBJ1-2; the match to TRBD1 covers 7 bases. The germline CDR1 and CDR2 sequences are SGHRS and YFSETQ. The CDR3 totals 15 residues. With 4 bases clipped from V and 2 bases from J, the junction kept 8 bases outside the gene matches. This CDR3 reads CASSPPTGSNYGYTF. The CDR3 bases are TGCGCCAGCAGCCCCCCGACAGGGTCAAACTATGGCTACACCTTC. Based on the CDR3 plus reference TRBV5-1 and TRBJ1-2, the full variable domain is KAGVTQTPRYLIKTRGQQVTLSCSPISGHRSVSWYQQTPGQGLQFLFEYFSETQRNKGNFPGRFSGRQFSNSRSEMNVSTLELGDSALYLCASSPPTGSNYGYTFGSGTRLTVV.

CDR3: CSVAAGSTDTQYF. In DNA, the CDR3 is TGCAGCGTTGCAGCCGGGAGCACAGATACGCAGTATTTT. The genes are TRBV29-1 and TRBJ2-3; D gene unclear. In germline, CDR1 is SQVTM, CDR2 ANQGSEA. The V gene lost 4 bases and the J gene lost 0 bases, with 8 bases spanning the gap. CDR3 length equals 13 residues.

This rearrangement joins TRBV11-3 to TRBJ1-1; maybe TRBD1 (6 bases). The CDR3 runs 16 residues. Germline V gene sequence: CDR1 SGHNT, CDR2 YENEEA. With 4 bases removed from V and 3 bases from J, the gap between germline ends came to 18 bases. This chain's CDR3 is CASSSGEGRGDTEAFF. DNA of the CDR3: TGTGCCAGCAGCTCAGGGGAGGGCAGGGGTGACACTGAAGCTTTCTTT.

The V gene is TRBV28, the J gene TRBJ1-4; D is unclear. V gave up 1 base and J gave up 1 base, with 10 bases separating them. The CDR3 has 16 residues. CDR1 is MDHEN, CDR2 SYDVKM, per germline. The CDR3 sequence: CASSLYLAVTNEKLFF. DNA for the CDR3: TGTGCCAGCAGTTTATATTTGGCAGTAACTAATGAAAAACTGTTTTTT. Looking up the rest from reference TRBV28 and TRBJ1-4 gives the full variable domain: DVKVTQSSRYLVKRTGEKVFLECVQDMDHENMFWYRQDPGLGLRLIYFSYDVKMKEKGDIPEGYSVSREKKERFSLILESASTNQTSMYLCASSLYLAVTNEKLFFGSGTQLSVL.

CDR3 residues: CASSNGQGMVDTQYF. The CDR3 DNA reads TGTGCCAGCAGCAACGGACAGGGAATGGTAGATACGCAGTATTTT. The chain links TRBV7-3 to TRBJ2-3; 8 nucleotides match TRBD1. CDR3 length: 15 residues. Germline assignment: CDR1 SGHTA and CDR2 FQGTGA. V was pared by 5 bases and J by 5 bases, with 9 bases of the junction left unmatched. Supplemented by reference TRBV7-3 and TRBJ2-3, the full variable domain reads GAGVSQTPSNKVTEKGKYVELRCDPISGHTALYWYRQSLGQGPEFLIYFQGTGAADDSGLPNDRFFAVRPEGSVSTLKIQRTERGDSAVYLCASSNGQGMVDTQYFGPGTRLTVL.

The chain joins TRBV5-1 to TRBJ1-1; tentative D call: TRBD1 (5 bases). There are 15 residues in the CDR3. V lost 1 base and J 0 bases, leaving 10 bases between the germline ends. The germline gives CDR1 SGHRS, CDR2 YFSETQ. The CDR3 reads CASSLTGTVNTEAFF. The CDR3 DNA reads TGCGCCAGCAGCTTGACCGGGACTGTGAACACTGAAGCTTTCTTT.

This clone was detected only once. The chain employs TRBV27 and TRBJ2-5, with D unclear. The CDR3 is 13 residues long. CDR1 is MNHEY, CDR2 SMNVEV, per germline (reference sequence). V dropped 8 bases and J dropped 4 bases, with 14 bases sitting between them. CDR3 DNA sequence: TGTGCCAGCCCGGCGGCTGACCCAGAGACCCAGTACTTC. Translation gives CASPAADPETQYF.

The chain uses TRBV29-1 and TRBJ2-5, with 14 positions matching TRBD2. Germline V gene sequence: CDR1 SQVTM, CDR2 ANQGSEA. The CDR3 sequence is 16 residues long. With V trimmed by 3 bases and J by 6 bases, 9 bases remained unmatched. As DNA, the CDR3 is TGCAGCGTTGACGGGACTAGCGGGAGTATGGTCCAGACCCAGTACTTC. It yields the protein CSVDGTSGSMVQTQYF.

V usage is TRBV4-1 and J usage is TRBJ2-7; 11 nucleotides agree with TRBD2. The length of the CDR3 is 17 residues. With 0 bases clipped from V and 0 bases from J, the junction kept 4 bases outside the gene matches. The V gene's germline CDR1 is MGHRA and CDR2 YSYEKL. The CDR3 reads CASSQDRSGGASYEQYF. CDR3 sequence (DNA): TGCGCCAGCAGCCAAGATCGTAGCGGGGGGGCCTCCTACGAGCAGTACTTC.